A selection of T cell receptor beta chains follows, all from one sample in a study of human T cells and chemical hapten exposure. TCRdb reprocessed the RACE reads via MiXCR and lists one record per CDR3 protein. The table lists 100,000 to 150,000 distinct CDR3 sequences, about 11% of them singletons, with over 2% in the top ten. Sequencing used whole blood, obtained in connection with sensitization to the hapten diphenylcyclopropenone (DPC). These receptors were taken from a woman aged 45-60 years with alopecia areata. Some clones in this sample may be carry-over from other donors' samples. CDR3s include the opening cysteine and the closing phenylalanine or tryptophan. The D gene is left open where the match is weak. Size is omitted from some rows. Given values are once, few, many or a class for expanded clones.

TRBV28	TRBD1	many	TRBJ2-7	TGTGCCAGCAGTTTAGTCCGGGACAGCTCCTACGAGCAGTACTTC	CASSLVRDSSYEQYF
TRBV5-6	TRBD1	many	TRBJ2-2	TGTGCCAGCAGCCAGGACAGGGGTTCCGGCAGGGAGCTGTTTTTT	CASSQDRGSGRELFF
TRBV25-1	-	many	TRBJ2-5	TGTGCCAGCAGTGAAGGAAAAGGGCCAGAGACCCAGTACTTC	CASSEGKGPETQYF
TRBV29-1	TRBD1	many	TRBJ1-5	TGCAGCGCCGGACAGGTCGGTCAGCCCCAGCATTTT	CSAGQVGQPQHF
TRBV7-9	-	many	TRBJ2-7	TGTGCCAGCAGCCGCCGGACAGCTACAGAGCAGTACTTC	CASSRRTATEQYF
TRBV18	-	-	TRBJ1-2	TGTGCCAGCTCACCTAACAGTGACTATGGCTACACCTTC	CASSPNSDYGYTF
TRBV11-2	TRBD1	-	TRBJ1-1	TGTACCAGCAGCATCGGACAGGGGAAAGCTTTCTTT	CTSSIGQGKAFF
TRBV5-6	-	-	TRBJ1-1	TGTGCCAGCTGCGAGGGTCCAGCGAACACTGAAGCTTTCTTT	CASCEGPANTEAFF
TRBV7-2	-	-	TRBJ2-7	TGTGCCAGCAGCTCCGGTTTGGGCAGCTACGAGCAGTACTTC	CASSSGLGSYEQYF
TRBV7-9	-	-	TRBJ2-4	TGTGCCAGCAGCCTCAGTATCAAAAACATTCAGTACTTC	CASSLSIKNIQYF
TRBV29-1	-	-	TRBJ2-7	TGCAGCGTTGGTGACTGGCGCTACGAGCAGTACTTC	CSVGDWRYEQYF
TRBV20-1	-	many	TRBJ2-3	TGCAGTGCCGGCGGCAACACAGATACGCAGTATTTT	CSAGGNTDTQYF
TRBV20-1	TRBD1	-	TRBJ1-5	TGCAGTGCTAGAGCGGGGCAGGGGGCAGGGAATCAGCCCCAGCATTTT	CSARAGQGAGNQPQHF
TRBV9	TRBD1	few	TRBJ2-6	TGTGCCAGCAGCGCCACAGGGGGGCCTGGGGCCAACGTCCTGACTTTC	CASSATGGPGANVLTF
TRBV5-1	-	-	TRBJ2-3	TGCGCCAGCAGCTTGAACCAGGGTACAGATACGCAGTATTTT	CASSLNQGTDTQYF
TRBV29-1	TRBD2	-	TRBJ2-3	TGCAGCGCCGATGTTCGGAGCGGGGGGTACGGGACAGATACGCAGTATTTT	CSADVRSGGYGTDTQYF
TRBV27	TRBD2	-	TRBJ2-7	TGTGCCAGCGCGATTAGCGGGCTCGTCTACGAGCAGTACTTC	CASAISGLVYEQYF